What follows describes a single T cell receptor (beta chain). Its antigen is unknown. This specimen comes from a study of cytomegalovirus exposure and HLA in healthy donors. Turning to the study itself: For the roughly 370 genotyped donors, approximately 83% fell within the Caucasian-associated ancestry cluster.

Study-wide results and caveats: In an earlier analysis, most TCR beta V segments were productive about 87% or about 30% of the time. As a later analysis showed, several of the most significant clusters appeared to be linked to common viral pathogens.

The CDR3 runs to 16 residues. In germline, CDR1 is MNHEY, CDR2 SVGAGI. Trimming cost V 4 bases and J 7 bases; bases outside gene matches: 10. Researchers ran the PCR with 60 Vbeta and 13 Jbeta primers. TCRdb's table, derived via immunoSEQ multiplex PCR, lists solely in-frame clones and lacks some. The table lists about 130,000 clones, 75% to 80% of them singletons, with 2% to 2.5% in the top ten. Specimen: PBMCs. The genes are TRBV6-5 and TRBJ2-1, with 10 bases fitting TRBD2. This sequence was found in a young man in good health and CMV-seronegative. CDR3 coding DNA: TGTGCCAGCAGTTCCCGATCTAGCGGGGGTTGGAATGAGCAGTTCTTC. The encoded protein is CASSSRSSGGWNEQFF.